These 28 T cell receptor beta chains share one sample of origin, sequenced in a study of OX40 agonist ivuxolimab in advanced cancers. Here immunoSEQ multiplex PCR was the method, and the copy in TCRdb shows in-frame clones only, minus some. The sample includes around 66,000 clones, around 81% seen only once; the top ten take about 4.8%. Here the sequenced sample was CD4+ or CD8+ T cells sorted from blood, taken in a trial of the OX40 agonist ivuxolimab. These receptor sequences come from an adult with an advanced solid tumor such as melanoma, head and neck, liver or kidney cancer.

The chain links TRBV5-1 to TRBJ1-6; D is unresolved. V lost 0 bases and J 7 bases, leaving 11 bases between the germline ends. The CDR3 is made up of 15 amino acids. Germline lookup yields CDR1 SGHRS and CDR2 YFSETQ. In nucleotides, the CDR3 is TGCGCCAGCAGCTTGGAACAGACCCACAATTCACCCCTCCACTTT. This codes for CASSLEQTHNSPLHF.

This clone was recorded once. This rearrangement joins TRBV5-1 to TRBJ2-1; 9 nucleotides line up with TRBD2. Unmatched junction bases numbered 10, after V lost 5 bases and J lost 7 bases. The length of the CDR3 is 15 residues. Germline CDR1 is SGHRS and CDR2 is YFSETQ. CDR3 sequence (DNA): TGCGCCAGCAGTGGCCCGGGACTAGCATCGAATGAGCAGTTCTTC. Residues: CASSGPGLASNEQFF.

The chain employs TRBV6-1 and TRBJ2-7; no definite D call. The V end lost 11 bases, the J end lost 0 bases, and 11 bases lay between the germline ends. The germline CDR1 and CDR2 sequences are MNHNS and SASEGT. The CDR3 spans 12 residues. The CDR3 nucleotides read TGTGCCCTCCGCGCGGCCTCCTACGAGCAGTACTTC. Protein sequence: CALRAASYEQYF.

This chain uses TRBV4-3 with TRBJ2-7; 9 bases fit TRBD2. Germline CDR1 reads LGHNA; CDR2 reads YSLEER. The ends lost 0 bases at V and 5 bases at J; junction bases unmatched: 20. This CDR3 spans 20 amino acids. CDR3 residues: CASSQDFPGSSGGSLNEQYF. The DNA of the CDR3 is TGCGCCAGCAGCCAAGATTTTCCCGGCTCAAGCGGGGGGTCCCTCAACGAGCAGTACTTC.

The chain couples TRBV6-6 to TRBJ2-5; the match to TRBD2 covers 9 bases. The V segment lost 6 bases and the J segment 0 bases; nucleotides outside the gene matches: 8. Germline CDR1 and CDR2: MNHNY and SVGAGI (reference sequence). This CDR3 has 16 amino acids. DNA for the CDR3: TGTGCCAGCAGATACGGCCTAGCGGGGTACCAAGAGACCCAGTACTTC. It codes for CASRYGLAGYQETQYF.

V gene TRBV7-9 combines with J gene TRBJ1-1; no clear D. From germline, CDR1 is SEHNR and CDR2 FQNEAQ (reference sequence). Trimming left V 2 bases short and J 11 bases short, with 18 bases between. CDR3 length equals 14 residues. CDR3 residues: CASSLSEVARTAFF. DNA of the CDR3: TGTGCCAGCAGCTTAAGTGAAGTGGCCAGGACCGCTTTCTTT. Filled out from reference TRBV7-9 and TRBJ1-1, the complete variable domain reads DTGVSQNPRHKITKRGQNVTFRCDPISEHNRLYWYRQTLGQGPEFLTYFQNEAQLEKSRLLSDRFSAERPKGSFSTLEIQRTEQGDSAMYLCASSLSEVARTAFFGQGTRLTVV.

V and J are TRBV18 and TRBJ2-5; perhaps D is TRBD1 or TRBD2 (5 bases each). This CDR3 spans 15 amino acids. V lost 6 bases to trimming and J lost 1 base, with 15 bases between them. The germline CDR1 and CDR2 sequences are KGHSH and LQKENI. DNA for the CDR3: TGTGCCAGCTCCCGGGACGGCGTTCCCCAAGAGACCCAGTACTTC. Translated: CASSRDGVPQETQYF. The entire variable domain, with the rest obtained from reference TRBV18 and TRBJ2-5, is as follows: NAGVMQNPRHLVRRRGQEARLRCSPMKGHSHVYWYRQLPEEGLKFMVYLQKENIIDESGMPKERFSAEFPKEGPSILRIQQVVRGDSAAYFCASSRDGVPQETQYFGPGTRLLVL.

This chain connects TRBV4-3 to TRBJ2-3; D is uncertain. V lost 0 bases, J lost 6 bases, and 13 bases lay in between. CDR1 is LGHNA and CDR2 is YSLEER in the germline V gene. This CDR3 region has 15 residues. CDR3 region: CASSQEVTTPDTQYF. CDR3 coding DNA: TGCGCCAGCAGCCAAGAAGTGACGACACCGGATACGCAGTATTTT.

The genes are TRBV10-3 and TRBJ2-5; 7 bases align to TRBD1. The CDR3 runs to 15 residues. CDR1 ENHRY and CDR2 SYGVKD come from the germline V gene. V gave up 6 bases and J gave up 1 base; unmatched junction bases: 8. The CDR3 DNA sequence: TGTGCCATCAGGGAAACAGGGGCCCCCCAAGAGACCCAGTACTTC. It translates to CAIRETGAPQETQYF.

The chain has TRBV5-1 and TRBJ2-3; TRBD2 matches at 8 bases. This CDR3 region has 15 residues. Germline CDR1 SGHRS, CDR2 YFSETQ. V shed 4 bases, J shed 2 bases, and the junction held 6 bases outside the gene matches. The DNA for the CDR3 is TGCGCCAGCAGCCCGGTAGCGGGGACCACAGATACGCAGTATTTT. Its protein product is CASSPVAGTTDTQYF.

This rearrangement joins TRBV29-1 to TRBJ2-1, with D maybe TRBD1 (8 bases). Deletions cut 1 base from V and 4 bases from J, with 14 bases between. The CDR3 spans 15 residues. CDR1 is SQVTM and CDR2 is ANQGSEA in the germline V gene. The CDR3 loop is CSVEGGGTGYNEQFF. In DNA, the CDR3 is TGCAGCGTTGAAGGGGGGGGGACAGGATACAATGAGCAGTTCTTC.

The chain carries TRBV29-1 and TRBJ1-1, with D perhaps TRBD1 (6 bases). Trimming took 7 bases from V and 5 from J, leaving 17 bases between them. Germline CDR1 is SQVTM and CDR2 is ANQGSEA. This CDR3 has 13 residues. This chain's CDR3 is CSGGGEGGTEAFF. CDR3 nucleotide sequence: TGCAGCGGCGGCGGGGAGGGGGGGACTGAAGCTTTCTTT.

This clone was observed a handful of times. This rearrangement joins TRBV10-1 to TRBJ2-7; a possible D gene is TRBD2 (5 bases). The CDR3 contains 12 residues. CDR1 and CDR2 from the germline V gene are WNHNN and SYGVQD (reference sequence). Deletions cut 2 bases from V and 12 bases from J, with 14 bases between. The CDR3 sequence is CASSEGSGDAYF. For the CDR3, the DNA is TGCGCCAGCAGTGAGGGGTCCGGGGATGCGTACTTC.

This rearrangement joins TRBV27 to TRBJ1-1, with 8 bases aligning to TRBD1. The CDR3 length is 13 residues. V lost 6 bases to trimming and J lost 5 bases; unmatched junction nucleotides: 5. The germline gives CDR1 MNHEY, CDR2 SMNVEV (reference sequence). The CDR3 reads CASRGQVQTEAFF. The CDR3 DNA reads TGTGCCAGCAGGGGACAGGTCCAGACTGAAGCTTTCTTT.

The chain couples TRBV5-6 to TRBJ1-3; no reliable D call. Germline loops: CDR1 SGHDT, CDR2 YYEEEE. The CDR3 sequence is 17 residues long. The ends were cut back, 0 bases at V and 0 bases at J, with 13 bases in the middle. The DNA of the CDR3 is TGTGCCAGCAGCTTGGGATCCTCCCGACACTCTGGAAACACCATATATTTT. This encodes CASSLGSSRHSGNTIYF.

The V and J genes are TRBV6-1 and TRBJ1-2; D gene ambiguous. Deletions cut 3 bases from V and 3 bases from J, with 5 bases between. Germline V lookup: CDR1 MNHNS, CDR2 SASEGT. CDR3 length equals 12 residues. DNA of the CDR3: TGTGCCAGCAGTGACGGGGACTATGGCTACACCTTC. This gives the protein CASSDGDYGYTF.

This clone is a singleton in its sample. The chain couples TRBV6-6 to TRBJ1-3; D uncertain. V was pared by 2 bases and J by 3 bases, with 8 bases between. The length of the CDR3 is 14 residues. Germline CDR1 and CDR2: MNHNY and SVGAGI (reference sequence). CDR3 coding DNA: TGTGCCAGCAGTTACGACTTACATGGAAACACCATATATTTT. Protein: CASSYDLHGNTIYF.

The chain links TRBV7-2 to TRBJ2-7, with a possible D match to TRBD1 (9 bases). This CDR3 contains 16 residues. Germline-derived CDR1 and CDR2 are SGHTA and FQGNSA. Trimming pared 1 base from V and 4 bases from J, leaving 17 bases between. The CDR3 reads CASSLVAGQGWYEQYF. The CDR3 DNA follows: TGTGCCAGCAGCTTAGTAGCGGGACAGGGATGGTACGAGCAGTACTTC.

The rearrangement joins TRBV4-2 to TRBJ2-7; 10 bases match TRBD1. The CDR3 is 16 residues long. CDR1 is LGHNA, CDR2 YNFKEQ, per germline. The junction had 4 bases not matched to a gene; V was cut back by 0 bases and J by 2 bases. CDR3 protein: CASSQEGQGITYEQYF. The CDR3 DNA sequence: TGTGCCAGCAGCCAAGAGGGACAGGGGATTACCTACGAGCAGTACTTC.

The J gene is TRBJ1-3, the V gene TRBV10-3, with D uncertain. This CDR3 is 12 amino acids long. The ends were cut back, 5 bases at V and 6 bases at J, with 8 bases in the middle. Germline V gene lookup returns CDR1 ENHRY and CDR2 SYGVKD. The CDR3, as DNA: TGTGCCATCAGTTTAACGGCAAACACCATATATTTT. Residues: CAISLTANTIYF.

The rearrangement uses TRBV6-1 and TRBJ2-7; D remains unclear. Trimming shortened V by 3 bases and J by 2 bases, and 11 bases separated the two germline ends. Germline V lookup: CDR1 MNHNS, CDR2 SASEGT. The CDR3 spans 14 residues. CDR3 coding DNA: TGTGCCAGCAGTGAGGGCTCAAGGGCCTACGAGCAGTACTTC. It yields the protein CASSEGSRAYEQYF.

This rearrangement joins TRBV18 to TRBJ2-3; 10 nucleotides line up with TRBD2. The length of the CDR3 is 19 residues. The V gene's germline CDR1 is KGHSH and CDR2 LQKENI. V lost 0 bases, J lost 0 bases, and 9 bases stayed unmatched. CDR3 sequence: CASSPPGLAGASSTDTQYF. In nucleotides, the CDR3 is TGTGCCAGCTCACCACCAGGGCTAGCGGGGGCCTCTAGCACAGATACGCAGTATTTT. The whole variable domain, filled in from reference TRBV18 and TRBJ2-3, reads NAGVMQNPRHLVRRRGQEARLRCSPMKGHSHVYWYRQLPEEGLKFMVYLQKENIIDESGMPKERFSAEFPKEGPSILRIQQVVRGDSAAYFCASSPPGLAGASSTDTQYFGPGTRLTVL.

The CDR3 bases are TGTGCCAGTAGGGACAGGGGGCGAGGAAACTATGGCTACACCTTC. Protein: CASRDRGRGNYGYTF. The V gene is TRBV19, the J gene TRBJ1-2; TRBD1 agrees at 11 bases. CDR1 is LNHDA and CDR2 is SQIVND in the germline V gene (reference sequence). Trimming took 6 bases from V and 2 from J; bases not matched to a gene: 5. The CDR3 loop spans 15 amino acids.

V is TRBV7-9 and J is TRBJ1-1, with D unclear. Trimming took 1 base from V and 5 from J, leaving 8 bases between them. CDR3 length: 13 residues. The germline gives CDR1 SEHNR, CDR2 FQNEAQ (reference sequence). This CDR3 reads CASSLVRATEAFF. CDR3 DNA sequence: TGTGCCAGCAGCTTAGTGCGGGCGACTGAAGCTTTCTTT.

This chain links TRBV7-8 with TRBJ1-2, with TRBD1 as a possible D gene (5 bases). Germline CDR1 is SGHVS and CDR2 is FQNEAQ. The V end lost 3 bases, the J end lost 4 bases, and 9 bases lay between the germline ends. The CDR3 sequence is 13 residues long. The CDR3 region has the DNA TGTGCCAGCAGCTTGCAGGGTAGCTATGGCTACACCTTC. Translating gives CASSLQGSYGYTF. Combining the CDR3 with reference TRBV7-8 and TRBJ1-2 gives the whole variable domain GAGVSQSPRYKVAKRGQDVALRCDPISGHVSLFWYQQALGQGPEFLTYFQNEAQLDKSGLPSDRFFAERPEGSVSTLKIQRTQQEDSAVYLCASSLQGSYGYTFGSGTRLTVV.

The chain is built from TRBV6-5 and TRBJ1-1, with a possible D match to TRBD1 (5 bases). This CDR3 comprises 14 residues. Trimming stripped 6 bases from V and 5 bases from J, with 16 bases between. Germline V gene data show CDR1 as MNHEY and CDR2 as SVGAGI. CDR3 protein: CASSSRGAGTEAFF. As DNA, the CDR3 is TGTGCCAGCAGCAGTCGTGGGGCGGGGACTGAAGCTTTCTTT.

The CDR3: CASSPTATARNGYTF. CDR3 DNA sequence: TGTGCCAGCAGTCCGACAGCGACCGCAAGAAATGGCTACACCTTC. The gene calls are TRBV2 and TRBJ1-2, with a possible D match to TRBD1 (5 bases). The CDR3 loop spans 15 amino acids. The ends were cut back, 5 bases at V and 6 bases at J, with 19 bases in the middle. Germline values: CDR1 SNHLY, CDR2 FYNNEI.

The CDR3 protein is CASSPGGVGEKLFF. Written as DNA, the CDR3 is TGCGCCAGCAGCCCTGGGGGTGTGGGAGAAAAACTGTTTTTT. This sequence joins TRBV5-1 and TRBJ1-4; possibly TRBD1 for D (5 bases). There are 14 residues in the CDR3. V lost 4 bases to trimming and J lost 8 bases, with 15 bases between them. Germline V gene lookup returns CDR1 SGHRS and CDR2 YFSETQ.